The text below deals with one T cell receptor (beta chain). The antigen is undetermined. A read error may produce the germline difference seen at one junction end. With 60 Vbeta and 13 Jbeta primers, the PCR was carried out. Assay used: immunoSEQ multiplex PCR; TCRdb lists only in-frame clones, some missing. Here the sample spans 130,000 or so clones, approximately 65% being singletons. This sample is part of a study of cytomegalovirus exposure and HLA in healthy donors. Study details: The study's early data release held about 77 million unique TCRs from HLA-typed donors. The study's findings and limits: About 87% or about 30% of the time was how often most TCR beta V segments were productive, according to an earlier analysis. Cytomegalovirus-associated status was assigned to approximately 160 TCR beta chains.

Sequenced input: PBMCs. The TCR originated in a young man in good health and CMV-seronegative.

CDR3: CVSSQYGQSNTEAFF. Written as DNA, the CDR3 is TGTGTCAGCAGCCAATATGGACAGTCTAACACTGAAGCTTTCTTT. V usage is TRBV4-2 and J usage is TRBJ1-1; D may be TRBD1 (6 bases). The CDR3 loop spans 15 amino acids. In germline, CDR1 is LGHNA, CDR2 YNFKEQ.